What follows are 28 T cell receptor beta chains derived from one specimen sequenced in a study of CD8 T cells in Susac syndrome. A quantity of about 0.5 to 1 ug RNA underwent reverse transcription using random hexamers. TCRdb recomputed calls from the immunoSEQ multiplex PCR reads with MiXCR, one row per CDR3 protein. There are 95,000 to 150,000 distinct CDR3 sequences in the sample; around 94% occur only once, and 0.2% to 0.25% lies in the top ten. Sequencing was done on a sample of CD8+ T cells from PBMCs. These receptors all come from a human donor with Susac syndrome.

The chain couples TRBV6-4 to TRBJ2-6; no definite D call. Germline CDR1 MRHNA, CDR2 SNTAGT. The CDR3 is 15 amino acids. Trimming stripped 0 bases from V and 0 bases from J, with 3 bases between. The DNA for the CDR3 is TGTGCCAGCAGTGACTCGCGCTCTGGGGCCAACGTCCTGACTTTC. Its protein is CASSDSRSGANVLTF.

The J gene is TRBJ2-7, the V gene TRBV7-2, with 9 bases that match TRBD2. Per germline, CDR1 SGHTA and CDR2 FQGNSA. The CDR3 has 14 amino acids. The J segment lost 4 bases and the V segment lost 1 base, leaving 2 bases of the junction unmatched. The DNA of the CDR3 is TGTGCCAGCAGCTTAGTTAGCGGGGGATACGAGCAGTACTTC. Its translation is CASSLVSGGYEQYF.

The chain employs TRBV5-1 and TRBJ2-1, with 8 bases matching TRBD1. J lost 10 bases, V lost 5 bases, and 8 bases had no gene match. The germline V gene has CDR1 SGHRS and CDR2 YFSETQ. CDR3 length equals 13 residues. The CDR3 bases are TGCGCCAGCAGGGGGGAAGACAGGGGAGAGCAGTTCTTC. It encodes CASRGEDRGEQFF.

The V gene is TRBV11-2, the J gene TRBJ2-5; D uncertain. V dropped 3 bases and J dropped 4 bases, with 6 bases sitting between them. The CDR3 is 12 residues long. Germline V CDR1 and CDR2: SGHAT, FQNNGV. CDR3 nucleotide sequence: TGTGCCAGCAGCTTCGGCGGAGAGACCCAGTACTTC. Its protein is CASSFGGETQYF.

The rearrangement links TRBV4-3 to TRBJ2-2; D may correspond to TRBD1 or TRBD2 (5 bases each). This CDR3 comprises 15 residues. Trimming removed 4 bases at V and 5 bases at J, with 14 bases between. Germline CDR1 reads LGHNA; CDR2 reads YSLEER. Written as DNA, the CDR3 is TGCGCCAGCAGCCCGGGGACCTTCGGGACCGGGGAGCTGTTTTTT. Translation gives CASSPGTFGTGELFF.

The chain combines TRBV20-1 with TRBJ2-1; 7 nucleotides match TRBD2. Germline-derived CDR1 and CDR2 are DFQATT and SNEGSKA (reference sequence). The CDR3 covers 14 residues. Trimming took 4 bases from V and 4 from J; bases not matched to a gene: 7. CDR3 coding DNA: TGCAGTGCTATACAGCGGGACGGGTACAATGAGCAGTTCTTC. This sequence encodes CSAIQRDGYNEQFF.

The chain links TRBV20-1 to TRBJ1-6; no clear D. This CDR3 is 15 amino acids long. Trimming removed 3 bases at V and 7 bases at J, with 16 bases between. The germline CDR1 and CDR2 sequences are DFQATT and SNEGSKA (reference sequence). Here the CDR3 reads CSASQTGRENSPLHF. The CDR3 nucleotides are TGCAGTGCTAGCCAAACCGGTAGGGAAAATTCACCCCTCCACTTT.

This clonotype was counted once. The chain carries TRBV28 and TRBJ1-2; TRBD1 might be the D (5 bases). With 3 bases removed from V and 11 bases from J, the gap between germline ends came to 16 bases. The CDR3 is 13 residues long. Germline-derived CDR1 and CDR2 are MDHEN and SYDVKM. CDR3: CASSFGGLNEYTF. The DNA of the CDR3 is TGTGCCAGCAGTTTTGGGGGACTTAACGAGTACACCTTC.

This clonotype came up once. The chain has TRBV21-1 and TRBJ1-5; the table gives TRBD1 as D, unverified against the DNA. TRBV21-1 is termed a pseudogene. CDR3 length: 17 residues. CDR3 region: CASSRGQTEATNQPQHF. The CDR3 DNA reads TGTGCCAGCAGCCGAGGACAGACAGAAGCTACAAATCAGCCCCAGCATTTT.

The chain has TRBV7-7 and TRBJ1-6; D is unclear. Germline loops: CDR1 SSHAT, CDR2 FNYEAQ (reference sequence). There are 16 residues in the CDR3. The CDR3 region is CASPADVSSYNSPLHF. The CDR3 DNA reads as TGTGCTAGCCCCGCTGACGTTAGCTCCTATAATTCACCCCTCCACTTT. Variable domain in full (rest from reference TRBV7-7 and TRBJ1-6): GAGVSQSPRYKVTKRGQDVTLRCDPISSHATLYWYQQALGQGPEFLTYFNYEAQPDKSGLPSDRFSAERPEGSISTLTIQRTEQRDSAMYRCASPADVSSYNSPLHFGNGTRLTVT.

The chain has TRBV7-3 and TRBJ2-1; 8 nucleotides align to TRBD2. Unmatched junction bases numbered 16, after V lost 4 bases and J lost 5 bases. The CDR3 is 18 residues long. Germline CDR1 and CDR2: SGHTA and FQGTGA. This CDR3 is CASSSVSGSGTGDNEQFF. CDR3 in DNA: TGTGCCAGCAGCTCCGTGTCGGGTAGCGGGACGGGGGACAATGAGCAGTTCTTC.

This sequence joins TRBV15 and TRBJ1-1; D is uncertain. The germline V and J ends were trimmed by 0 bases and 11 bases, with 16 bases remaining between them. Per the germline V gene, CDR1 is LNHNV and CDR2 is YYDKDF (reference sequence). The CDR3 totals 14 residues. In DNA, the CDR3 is TGTGCCACCAGCAGAGAGAGGACCGTTCAGGTGGCTTTCTTT. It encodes CATSRERTVQVAFF.

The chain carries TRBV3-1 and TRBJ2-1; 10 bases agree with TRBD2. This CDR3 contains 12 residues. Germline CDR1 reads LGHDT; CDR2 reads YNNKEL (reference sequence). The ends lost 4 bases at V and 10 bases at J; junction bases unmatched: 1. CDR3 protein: CASSPGLAEQFF. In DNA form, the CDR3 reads TGTGCCAGCAGCCCGGGACTAGCGGAGCAGTTCTTC.

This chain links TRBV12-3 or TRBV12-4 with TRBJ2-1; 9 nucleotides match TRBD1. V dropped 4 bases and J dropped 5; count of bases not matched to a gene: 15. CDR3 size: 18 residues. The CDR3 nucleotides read TGTGCCAGCAGTTCTAGGGTTCTAGGGACAGGGCTCGACAATGAGCAGTTCTTC. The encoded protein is CASSSRVLGTGLDNEQFF.

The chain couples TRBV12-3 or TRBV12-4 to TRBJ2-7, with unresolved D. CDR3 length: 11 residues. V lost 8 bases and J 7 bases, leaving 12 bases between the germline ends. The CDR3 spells CASGIVREQYF. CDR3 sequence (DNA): TGTGCCAGCGGGATTGTACGGGAGCAGTACTTC.

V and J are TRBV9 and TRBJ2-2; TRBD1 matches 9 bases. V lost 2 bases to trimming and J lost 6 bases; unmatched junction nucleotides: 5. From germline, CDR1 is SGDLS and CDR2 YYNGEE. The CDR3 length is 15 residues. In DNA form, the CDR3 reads TGTGCCAGCAGCGTTGGACAGGGGTTCGCCGGGGAGCTGTTTTTT. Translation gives CASSVGQGFAGELFF.

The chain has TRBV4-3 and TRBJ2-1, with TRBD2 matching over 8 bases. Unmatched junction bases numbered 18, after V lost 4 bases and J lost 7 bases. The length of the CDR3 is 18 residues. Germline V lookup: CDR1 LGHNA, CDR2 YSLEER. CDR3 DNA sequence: TGCGCCAGCAGCCCAATAGCGCGGCCAGCGGGAGCAGGTAATGAGCAGTTCTTC. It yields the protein CASSPIARPAGAGNEQFF.

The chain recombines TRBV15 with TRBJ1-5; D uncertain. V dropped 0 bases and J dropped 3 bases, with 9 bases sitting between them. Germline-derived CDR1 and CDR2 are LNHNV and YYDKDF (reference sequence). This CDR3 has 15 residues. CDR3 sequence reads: CATSRDGDPNQPQHF. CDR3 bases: TGTGCCACCAGCAGAGATGGGGATCCCAATCAGCCCCAGCATTTT.

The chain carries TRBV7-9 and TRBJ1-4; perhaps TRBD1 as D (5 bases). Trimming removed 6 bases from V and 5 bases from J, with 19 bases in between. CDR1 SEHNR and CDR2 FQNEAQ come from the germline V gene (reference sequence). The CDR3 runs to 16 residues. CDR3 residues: CASSLGETARNEKLFF. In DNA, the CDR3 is TGTGCCAGCAGTCTTGGGGAGACAGCGCGGAATGAAAAACTGTTTTTT.

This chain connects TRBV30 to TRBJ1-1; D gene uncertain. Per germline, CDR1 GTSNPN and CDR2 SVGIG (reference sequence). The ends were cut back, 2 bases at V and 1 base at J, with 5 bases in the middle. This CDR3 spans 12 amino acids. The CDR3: CAWSPENTEAFF. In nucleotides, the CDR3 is TGTGCCTGGAGTCCGGAGAACACTGAAGCTTTCTTT.

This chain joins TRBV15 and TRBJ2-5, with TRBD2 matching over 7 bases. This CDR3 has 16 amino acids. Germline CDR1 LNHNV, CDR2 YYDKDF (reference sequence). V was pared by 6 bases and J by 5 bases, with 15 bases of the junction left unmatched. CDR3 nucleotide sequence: TGTGCCACCAGGAAAGGGGAGCGGGAATCGGTGGAGACCCAGTACTTC. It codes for CATRKGERESVETQYF. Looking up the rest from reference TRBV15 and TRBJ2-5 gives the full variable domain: DAMVIQNPRYQVTQFGKPVTLSCSQTLNHNVMYWYQQKSSQAPKLLFHYYDKDFNNEADTPDNFQSRRPNTSFCFLDIRSPGLGDTAMYLCATRKGERESVETQYFGPGTRLLVL.

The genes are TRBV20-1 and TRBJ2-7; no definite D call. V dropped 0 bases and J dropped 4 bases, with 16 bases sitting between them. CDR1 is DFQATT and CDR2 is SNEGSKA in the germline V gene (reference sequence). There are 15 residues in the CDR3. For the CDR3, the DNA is TGCAGTGCTAGAGATACCCAGGAGCCACGGTACGAGCAGTACTTC. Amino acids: CSARDTQEPRYEQYF.

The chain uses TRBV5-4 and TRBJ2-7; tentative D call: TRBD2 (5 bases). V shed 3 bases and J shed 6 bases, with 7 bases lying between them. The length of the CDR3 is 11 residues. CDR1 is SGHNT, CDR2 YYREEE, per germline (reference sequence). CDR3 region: CASSSEGEQYF. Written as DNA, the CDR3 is TGTGCCAGCAGCTCCGAGGGCGAGCAGTACTTC.

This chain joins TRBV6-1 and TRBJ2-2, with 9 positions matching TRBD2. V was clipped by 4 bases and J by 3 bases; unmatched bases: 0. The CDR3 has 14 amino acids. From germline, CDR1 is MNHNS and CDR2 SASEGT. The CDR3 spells CASSGLADTGELFF. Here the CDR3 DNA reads TGTGCCAGCAGTGGACTAGCGGACACCGGGGAGCTGTTTTTT.

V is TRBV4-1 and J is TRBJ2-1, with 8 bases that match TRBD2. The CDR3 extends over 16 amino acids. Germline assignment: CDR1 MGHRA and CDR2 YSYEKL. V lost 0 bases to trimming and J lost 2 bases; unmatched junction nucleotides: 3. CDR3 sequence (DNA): TGCGCCAGCAGCCAAGAAGCGGGGGAACCCTACAATGAGCAGTTCTTC. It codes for CASSQEAGEPYNEQFF.

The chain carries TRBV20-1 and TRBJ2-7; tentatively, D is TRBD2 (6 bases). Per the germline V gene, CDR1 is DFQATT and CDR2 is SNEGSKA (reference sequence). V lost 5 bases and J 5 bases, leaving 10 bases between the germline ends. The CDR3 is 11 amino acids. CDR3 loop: CSARLVDEQYF. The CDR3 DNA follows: TGCAGTGCTCGACTAGTTGACGAGCAGTACTTC.

CDR3 nucleotides: TGTGCCAGCAGTTTATACACAGGGGATGACTATGGCTACACCTTC. It yields the protein CASSLYTGDDYGYTF. V usage is TRBV27 and J usage is TRBJ1-2, with 7 positions matching TRBD1. CDR3 length equals 15 residues. Losses at the gene ends were 1 base for V and 3 bases for J; bases not matched to a gene: 5. Germline V gene data show CDR1 as MNHEY and CDR2 as SMNVEV (reference sequence).

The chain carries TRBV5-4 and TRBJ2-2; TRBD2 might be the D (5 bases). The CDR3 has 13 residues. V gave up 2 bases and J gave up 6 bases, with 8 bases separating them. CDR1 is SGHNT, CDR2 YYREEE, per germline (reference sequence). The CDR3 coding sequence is TGTGCCAGCAGCTTATTCGGGGCCGGGGAGCTGTTTTTT. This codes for CASSLFGAGELFF.